Listed here are 27 T cell receptor beta chains from one sample, sequenced in a study of T cells expressing NK-cell markers. One entry per CDR3 protein, without DNA, is what TCRdb gives after re-calling the 5' RACE reads. The listing contains some 410,000 distinct CDR3 sequences. Input material: blood T cells: a sorted CD56 or NKG2C T cell subset, CD4+ or CD8+ T cells, or bulk PBMC T cells (not recorded which). These receptors all come from a woman aged 18 to 75 in good health.

V and J are TRBV14 and TRBJ2-2; TCRdb's D call of TRBD2 is untestable without DNA. This CDR3 spans 17 amino acids. The germline CDR1 and CDR2 sequences are SGHDN and FVKESK. CDR3 sequence: CASSHKWGLRATVELFF.

The rearrangement links TRBV3-1 to TRBJ2-1. Germline loops: CDR1 LGHDT, CDR2 YNNKEL (reference sequence). The length of the CDR3 is 13 residues. CDR3 residues: CASSQSPIGEQFF.

V and J are TRBV18 and TRBJ1-2. CDR3 length: 15 residues. Germline V gene lookup returns CDR1 KGHSH and CDR2 LQKENI. The CDR3: CASSPDLQGGNGYTF.

The J gene is TRBJ2-2, the V gene TRBV4-3; TCRdb gives TRBD1 as the D gene, but with no DNA this cannot be confirmed. CDR3 length: 15 amino acids. Germline V gives CDR1 LGHNA, CDR2 YSLEER. CDR3 residues: CASSQVDREFGELFF.

The V and J genes are TRBV30 and TRBJ1-3. Germline loops: CDR1 GTSNPN, CDR2 SVGIG (reference sequence). The CDR3 contains 14 residues. CDR3: CAWNSGGSGNTIYF.

The V call is TRBV20-1, the J call TRBJ2-2; TCRdb indicates TRBD1, and absent DNA this call remains unverified. This CDR3 is 13 amino acids long. Germline V gene lookup returns CDR1 DFQATT and CDR2 SNEGSKA (reference sequence). CDR3 residues: CSARPRWTGELFF.

The genes are TRBV5-6 and TRBJ2-5. There are 12 residues in the CDR3. In germline, CDR1 is SGHDT, CDR2 YYEEEE. CDR3 sequence reads: CASSDGPETQYF.

The chain links TRBV9 to TRBJ2-5; TCRdb reports TRBD2, a call that lacks DNA to check it against. The CDR3 runs 16 residues. In germline, CDR1 is SGDLS, CDR2 YYNGEE. CDR3 loop: CASSMRGGRAQETQYF.

This rearrangement joins TRBV12-5 to TRBJ2-2. The CDR3 totals 15 residues. Germline CDR1 LGHNT, CDR2 FRNRAP. CDR3 residues: CASGLVQGSGGELFF. Full variable domain (remainder filled in from reference TRBV12-5 and TRBJ2-2): DARVTQTPRHKVTEMGQEVTMRCQPILGHNTVFWYRQTMMQGLELLAYFRNRAPLDDSGMPKDRFSAEMPDATLATLKIQPSEPRDSAVYFCASGLVQGSGGELFFGEGSRLTVL.

This rearrangement joins TRBV19 to TRBJ2-7; the TRBD1 assignment by TCRdb is unverifiable without DNA. Germline CDR1 reads LNHDA; CDR2 reads SQIVND (reference sequence). The CDR3 sequence is 13 residues long. CDR3 amino acids: CARSFRDTYEQYF.

The CDR3 reads CASSQDRPTTSGGPRETQYF. This chain connects TRBV4-1 to TRBJ2-5; TCRdb reports TRBD2, a call that lacks DNA to check it against. Germline V gene data show CDR1 as MGHRA and CDR2 as YSYEKL. The CDR3 runs to 20 residues.

This chain connects TRBV18 to TRBJ2-2. The CDR3 runs to 15 residues. The germline gives CDR1 KGHSH, CDR2 LQKENI. CDR3 in amino acids: CASSPQGTDTGELFF.

The chain links TRBV7-3 to TRBJ2-1. From germline, CDR1 is SGHTA and CDR2 FQGTGA. The CDR3 extends over 14 amino acids. The CDR3 is CASSLSSRRNEQFF.

CDR3 residues: CASSLSGLARTYEQYF. The rearrangement links TRBV27 to TRBJ2-7; the TCRdb call, TRBD2, lacks DNA for checking. Germline-derived CDR1 and CDR2 are MNHEY and SMNVEV (reference sequence). This CDR3 contains 16 residues.

The CDR3 sequence: CASRDTLGGQPQHF. The J gene is TRBJ1-5, the V gene TRBV12-3 or TRBV12-4; the D gene TCRdb calls, TRBD1, cannot be checked with no DNA. The CDR3 consists of 14 residues.

This chain connects TRBV20-1 to TRBJ2-1; with no DNA, the TCRdb D assignment of TRBD2 cannot be verified. CDR3 length equals 15 residues. CDR1 and CDR2 from the germline V gene are DFQATT and SNEGSKA (reference sequence). The CDR3 here is CSARGAGGTYNEQFF.

The CDR3 is CATSEPLPGGRTDTQYF. The V gene is TRBV24-1, the J gene TRBJ2-3; no DNA is available, so the TRBD1 call from TCRdb remains unchecked. Germline CDR1 is KGHDR and CDR2 is SFDVKD. This CDR3 contains 17 residues.

This chain joins TRBV7-8 and TRBJ2-4; TCRdb proposes TRBD1, but this gene call is untestable without DNA. CDR3 size: 14 residues. Germline CDR1 is SGHVS and CDR2 is FQNEAQ. CDR3 sequence: CASSPGGTKNIQYF.

The rearrangement links TRBV20-1 to TRBJ2-2; TCRdb lists TRBD2, though no DNA is available to test this call. Germline-derived CDR1 and CDR2 are DFQATT and SNEGSKA (reference sequence). CDR3 length: 13 residues. The CDR3 loop is CSARVEAAGELFF.

This chain joins TRBV30 and TRBJ2-2. From germline, CDR1 is GTSNPN and CDR2 SVGIG (reference sequence). CDR3 length: 14 residues. Here the CDR3 reads CAWKVGANTGELFF.

This chain joins TRBV3-1 and TRBJ1-5; TCRdb returns TRBD1, unconfirmable since there is no DNA. CDR1 is LGHDT, CDR2 YNNKEL, per germline (reference sequence). There are 16 residues in the CDR3. CDR3: CASSQGGDPSNQPQHF.

The CDR3 spells CASSLYWERQETQYF. V gene TRBV5-5 combines with J gene TRBJ2-5; the D gene TCRdb calls, TRBD1, cannot be checked with no DNA. The CDR3 covers 15 residues. Germline loops: CDR1 SGHKS, CDR2 YYEKEE (reference sequence). Looking up the rest from reference TRBV5-5 and TRBJ2-5 gives the full variable domain: DAGVTQSPTHLIKTRGQQVTLRCSPISGHKSVSWYQQVLGQGPQFIFQYYEKEERGRGNFPDRFSARQFPNYSSELNVNALLLGDSALYLCASSLYWERQETQYFGPGTRLLVL.

The V and J genes are TRBV7-2 and TRBJ1-3. The CDR3 sequence is 15 residues long. Germline CDR1 reads SGHTA; CDR2 reads FQGNSA. CDR3 sequence reads: CASSFLGSTGNTIYF.

CDR3 region: CSVEFDGNTEAFF. The chain joins TRBV29-1 to TRBJ1-1. This CDR3 is 13 amino acids long. Germline V gene lookup returns CDR1 SQVTM and CDR2 ANQGSEA.

The chain joins TRBV6-5 to TRBJ1-2. Per germline, CDR1 MNHEY and CDR2 SVGAGI. The CDR3 has 11 residues. The chain's CDR3 is CASRQETRYTF.

This rearrangement joins TRBV19 to TRBJ2-1; without DNA, the TCRdb call of TRBD2 cannot be checked. CDR3 size: 16 residues. Germline V CDR1 and CDR2: LNHDA, SQIVND (reference sequence). CDR3 loop: CASSIRLAAPYNEQFF.

CDR3 amino acids: CASSSPVSGSQETQYF. This chain joins TRBV5-1 and TRBJ2-5; TCRdb calls TRBD1, which cannot be checked without DNA. Per germline, CDR1 SGHRS and CDR2 YFSETQ. The CDR3 is 16 amino acids.